This record covers a single T cell receptor (beta chain). Original handling: Reference gene primers were amplified, and this amplification served to estimate nucleated cell counts. Profiling relied on immunoSEQ multiplex PCR, and the TCRdb table lists in-frame clones only, not all of them. From that table come the V and J calls and clone size; the DNA was used to work out D and trimming. The data show tens of thousands of clones, 85% seen once. The data were taken from a study of blood T cell repertoires in COVID-19. Study at large: Researchers got acute and convalescent COVID-19 samples from the United States, Italy and Spain. T cells, B-cell-depleted T cells, or PBMCs supplied cDNA or gDNA.

The trim removed 4 bases at V and 2 bases at J, leaving 2 bases unmatched. Germline CDR1 reads SNHLY; CDR2 reads FYNNEI. This CDR3 has 14 residues. The sequence derives from a man older than 75 with acute or convalescent COVID-19. This chain connects TRBV2 to TRBJ2-3; TRBD2 matches 8 bases. The sequenced sample was peripheral blood. In DNA, the CDR3 is TGTGCCAGCAGTGCTAGCGGGCTCACAGATACGCAGTATTTT. It is translated as CASSASGLTDTQYF. Based on the CDR3 plus reference TRBV2 and TRBJ2-3, the full variable domain is EPEVTQTPSHQVTQMGQEVILRCVPISNHLYFYWYRQILGQKVEFLVSFYNNEISEKSEIFDDQFSVERPDGSNFTLKIRSTKLEDSAMYFCASSASGLTDTQYFGPGTRLTVL.